A single sample gave rise to the 22 T cell receptor beta chains below, sequenced in a study of T-cell memory formation after mild COVID-19. TCRdb used MiXCR to reprocess the 5' RACE reads, holding one entry per CDR3 protein. Of roughly 510,000 distinct CDR3 sequences listed, approximately 15% are singletons. Sequenced: PBMCs or a T cell subset sorted from them (not recorded which). Receptors were obtained from an adult woman who had mild COVID-19 (a few samples of this study predate the infection). Cell type and time point are not known.

As for this clonotype: At one end, the junction sequence differs from germline, possibly due to a read error. The chain recombines TRBV29-1 with TRBJ2-7; 8 nucleotides match TRBD1. The germline CDR1 and CDR2 sequences are SQVTM and ANQGSEA. This CDR3 has 13 residues. CDR3: CSVEGRGPYEQYF. The CDR3 coding sequence is TGCAGCGTCGAAGGCAGGGGGCCTTACGAGCAGTACTTC.

This chain connects TRBV3-1 to TRBJ2-5, with unresolved D. The V end lost 3 bases, the J end lost 4 bases, and 12 bases lay between the germline ends. This CDR3 spans 14 amino acids. From germline, CDR1 is LGHDT and CDR2 YNNKEL (reference sequence). The CDR3 DNA sequence: TGTGCCAGCAGCCACCCTCCGGCCAGAGAGACCCAGTACTTC. Residues: CASSHPPARETQYF.

The chain carries TRBV12-3 or TRBV12-4 and TRBJ2-3, with D hard to call. This CDR3 region has 13 residues. V was pared by 6 bases and J by 0 bases, with 7 bases between. The CDR3 protein is CASRPESTDTQYF. The CDR3 region has the DNA TGTGCCAGCAGACCAGAAAGCACAGATACGCAGTATTTT.

The chain carries TRBV13 and TRBJ1-1; D is uncertain. Trimming stripped 3 bases from V and 8 bases from J, with 10 bases between. The germline V gene has CDR1 PRHDT and CDR2 FYEKMQ (reference sequence). The CDR3 has 12 residues. The chain's CDR3 is CASSFQTLEAFF. The CDR3 coding sequence is TGTGCCAGCAGCTTTCAAACATTGGAAGCTTTCTTT. The full variable domain, its missing parts supplied by reference TRBV13 and TRBJ1-1, is AAGVIQSPRHLIKEKRETATLKCYPIPRHDTVYWYQQGPGQDPQFLISFYEKMQSDKGSIPDRFSAQQFSDYHSELNMSSLELGDSALYFCASSFQTLEAFFGQGTRLTVV.

The chain employs TRBV5-1 and TRBJ2-2; either TRBD1 or TRBD2 may fit D (5 bases each). The CDR3 contains 13 residues. In germline, CDR1 is SGHRS, CDR2 YFSETQ. Trimming pared 0 bases from V and 13 bases from J, leaving 13 bases between. The CDR3, as DNA: TGCGCCAGCAGCTTGGCCTTGGGGGAGTCGCTGTTTTTT. Encoded protein: CASSLALGESLFF.

V usage is TRBV25-1 and J usage is TRBJ1-2; D is possibly TRBD1 (6 bases). V was shortened by 0 bases and J by 7 bases, with 9 bases between the two germline ends. CDR3 size: 13 residues. Per germline, CDR1 MGHDK and CDR2 SYGVNS. The CDR3 DNA reads TGTGCCAGCAGTGAATATACAGGGTCTGGCTACACCTTC. Translating it yields CASSEYTGSGYTF.

V gene TRBV7-9 combines with J gene TRBJ2-7; maybe TRBD2 (6 bases). V was trimmed by 1 base and J by 6 bases, leaving 10 bases between them. Germline CDR1 SEHNR, CDR2 FQNEAQ (reference sequence). The CDR3 has 13 amino acids. The CDR3 spells CASSLVQEGEQYF. The CDR3 coding sequence is TGTGCCAGCAGCTTAGTTCAGGAGGGCGAGCAGTACTTC.

This clonotype has a handful of counts. The V gene is TRBV4-1, the J gene TRBJ1-2, with D tentatively TRBD1 (6 bases). Germline values: CDR1 MGHRA, CDR2 YSYEKL. The CDR3 totals 15 residues. Trimming removed 9 bases from V and 1 base from J, with 18 bases in between. CDR3 amino acids: CASGVQGHNNYGYTF. CDR3 in DNA: TGCGCCAGTGGGGTGCAGGGGCACAATAACTATGGCTACACCTTC.

This clonotype was seen only a few times. The chain joins TRBV6-2 or TRBV6-3 to TRBJ2-1; 9 bases map to TRBD2. Trimming cost V 2 bases and J 4 bases; bases outside gene matches: 15. The CDR3 runs to 19 residues. Germline V gives CDR1 MNHEY, CDR2 SVGEGT. In nucleotides, the CDR3 is TGTGCCAGCAGTTACACCCCCCCAAAGGCGGGAGGGCTGTACAATGAGCAGTTCTTC. It encodes CASSYTPPKAGGLYNEQFF.

This chain uses TRBV20-1 with TRBJ2-7, with TRBD1 identical over 7 bases. This CDR3 region has 15 residues. CDR1 and CDR2 from the germline V gene are DFQATT and SNEGSKA (reference sequence). The V gene end was trimmed by 6 bases and the J gene end by 3 bases; junction bases not matched to a gene: 14. Here the CDR3 reads CSANRPLDRDYEQYF. Here the CDR3 DNA reads TGCAGTGCCAACCGCCCTCTAGACAGGGACTACGAGCAGTACTTC.

The chain has TRBV7-2 and TRBJ2-3, with 9 bases that match TRBD2. Germline V gives CDR1 SGHTA, CDR2 FQGNSA. The CDR3 runs 16 residues. J was trimmed by 4 bases and V by 5 bases; bases with no gene match: 10. The CDR3 DNA follows: TGTGCCAGCAGCAGACTAGCGGCCGGAGGGTCAGATACGCAGTATTTT. Protein: CASSRLAAGGSDTQYF.

This clonotype was counted a few times. The V call is TRBV12-3 or TRBV12-4, the J call TRBJ2-7, with 7 bases fitting TRBD2. The CDR3 extends over 15 amino acids. With 4 bases clipped from V and 0 bases from J, the junction kept 6 bases outside the gene matches. In DNA form, the CDR3 reads TGTGCCAGCAGTTATGTAGCGGGCAGCTCCTACGAGCAGTACTTC. Its protein is CASSYVAGSSYEQYF.

This rearrangement joins TRBV30 to TRBJ2-1; the match to TRBD1 covers 7 bases. J gave up 3 bases and V 0 bases, and 2 bases lay outside the gene matches. Germline CDR1 and CDR2: GTSNPN and SVGIG (reference sequence). This CDR3 spans 14 amino acids. For the CDR3, the DNA is TGTGCCTGGAGTGTAGGGGACAGCTACAATGAGCAGTTCTTC. Residues: CAWSVGDSYNEQFF.

Ten or more counts support this clonotype. The rearrangement links TRBV2 to TRBJ1-1; D ambiguous. This CDR3 is built from 13 residues. Germline-derived CDR1 and CDR2 are SNHLY and FYNNEI. Trimming took 2 bases from V and 1 from J, leaving 5 bases between them. This CDR3 is CASSELPNTEAFF. Written as DNA, the CDR3 is TGTGCCAGCAGTGAACTCCCGAACACTGAAGCTTTCTTT.

V is TRBV7-8 and J is TRBJ2-5, with D possibly matching TRBD2 (5 bases). Germline loops: CDR1 SGHVS, CDR2 FQNEAQ. The CDR3 is 13 amino acids. Trimming left V 5 bases short and J 10 bases short, with 17 bases between. CDR3 residues: CASSPDGDEGQYF. CDR3 nucleotides: TGTGCCAGCAGCCCCGACGGGGATGAGGGCCAGTACTTC.

CDR3 loop: CASSLTRTSSSTDTQYF. CDR3 DNA: TGTGCCAGCAGCCTCACTCGGACGTCCTCTAGCACAGATACGCAGTATTTT. The genes are TRBV3-1 and TRBJ2-3; D unclear. This CDR3 region has 17 residues. Trimming removed 4 bases from V and 0 bases from J, with 17 bases in between. Germline V gene sequence: CDR1 LGHDT, CDR2 YNNKEL (reference sequence).

This clonotype has more than one count but fewer than ten. This CDR3 is CASSSDRASRQVTF. CDR3 nucleotide sequence: TGCGCCAGCAGCTCGGACAGGGCCTCCCGACAAGTCACCTTC. The genes are TRBV5-1 and TRBJ1-2; 8 nucleotides align to TRBD1. The V gene end was trimmed by 3 bases and the J gene end by 13 bases; junction bases not matched to a gene: 14. The CDR3 loop spans 14 amino acids. CDR1 and CDR2 (germline): SGHRS, YFSETQ.

On this clonotype itself: Germline is not matched at one junction end, which may reflect a read error. The genes are TRBV7-9 and TRBJ2-3, with 7 bases matching TRBD2. Germline lookup yields CDR1 SEHNR and CDR2 FQNEAQ (reference sequence). This CDR3 comprises 13 residues. The CDR3 bases are TGTGCCAGCAGCTTGACTAGCAGAGATACGCAGTATTTT. Residues: CASSLTSRDTQYF.

The rearrangement uses TRBV5-6 and TRBJ2-1; 14 bases agree with TRBD2. The V gene's germline CDR1 is SGHDT and CDR2 YYEEEE. With V trimmed by 4 bases and J by 4 bases, 4 bases remained unmatched. This CDR3 spans 16 amino acids. In nucleotides, the CDR3 is TGTGCCAGCAGCAGGACTAGCGGGAGGTGGTACAATGAGCAGTTCTTC. Translated, it gives CASSRTSGRWYNEQFF.

This rearrangement joins TRBV4-3 to TRBJ2-7, with 7 bases fitting TRBD1. With V trimmed by 1 base and J by 3 bases, 6 bases remained unmatched. The germline gives CDR1 LGHNA, CDR2 YSLEER. This CDR3 spans 15 amino acids. CDR3 in DNA: TGCGCCAGCAGCCAAGCGACAGGGCAATTCTACGAGCAGTACTTC. This codes for CASSQATGQFYEQYF.

There are a few counts of this clonotype. The chain joins TRBV5-1 to TRBJ2-3; D ambiguous. The CDR3 length is 16 residues. Germline loops: CDR1 SGHRS, CDR2 YFSETQ. Trimming pared 7 bases from V and 2 bases from J, leaving 20 bases between. As DNA, the CDR3 is TGCGCCAGCGCCACAGATCTACCCGATCCCACAGATACGCAGTATTTT. Translation gives CASATDLPDPTDTQYF.

This sequence joins TRBV5-1 and TRBJ1-1, with D maybe TRBD1 (5 bases). Trimming pared 0 bases from V and 3 bases from J, leaving 15 bases between. The germline gives CDR1 SGHRS, CDR2 YFSETQ. This CDR3 spans 16 amino acids. The CDR3 DNA is TGCGCCAGCAGCTTGGATCTGCAGGGAGGGTACACTGAAGCTTTCTTT. It specifies CASSLDLQGGYTEAFF.